A single sample is the source of the 19 T cell receptor beta chains below, sequenced in a study of blood T cell repertoires in COVID-19 (TCRdb year 2020). Library method: the immunoSEQ multiplex PCR assay. TCRdb carries this immuneACCESS record with in-frame sequences only. Its versions omit some clonotypes, under half of them owing to an unresolved V gene in the studies checked, with the rest unexplained. The sample includes about 88,000 clones, with about 85% observed a single time. The ten largest account for approximately 15% of the sample. Sequencing was carried out using peripheral blood. The receptors were gathered from a woman aged 70 to 79 with acute or convalescent COVID-19.

V usage is TRBV24-1 and J usage is TRBJ2-2; 7 bases agree with TRBD2. From germline, CDR1 is KGHDR and CDR2 SFDVKD. V dropped 3 bases and J dropped 5; count of bases not matched to a gene: 5. The CDR3 contains 15 residues. CDR3 sequence (DNA): TGTGCCACCAGTGATCCCTCGGGGGGTACCGGGGAGCTGTTTTTT. It encodes CATSDPSGGTGELFF.

As for this clone: One junction end disagrees with the germline gene, perhaps due to a read error. V and J are TRBV7-2 and TRBJ2-1, with TRBD2 matching over 8 bases. There are 12 residues in the CDR3. The germline V gene encodes CDR1 SGHTA and CDR2 FQGNSA. Here the CDR3 DNA reads TGTGCCAGCAGCTTCAGCGGGAGCTCGGTTGTCTTC. It encodes CASSFSGSSVVF.

This clone is a singleton in its sample. V gene TRBV10-2 combines with J gene TRBJ2-1, with 8 bases fitting TRBD2. Trimming cost V 4 bases and J 2 bases; bases outside gene matches: 4. The germline V gene has CDR1 WSHSY and CDR2 SAAADI. The CDR3 extends over 15 amino acids. The CDR3 nucleotides are TGCGCCAGCAGTGTAGGTAGCGGGACCTACAATGAGCAGTTCTTC. This sequence encodes CASSVGSGTYNEQFF.

V gene TRBV7-9 combines with J gene TRBJ2-1, with 10 bases identical to TRBD2. CDR3 size: 19 residues. The J segment lost 7 bases and the V segment lost 2 bases, leaving 17 bases of the junction unmatched. Germline V gene sequence: CDR1 SEHNR, CDR2 FQNEAQ (reference sequence). DNA for the CDR3: TGTGCCAGCAGCTTATACGGGTCCGGACTCAGCGGGAGGGTAAATGAGCAGTTCTTC. Translation: CASSLYGSGLSGRVNEQFF.

CDR3 loop: CASSDGQGADIQYF. CDR3 in DNA: TGTGCCAGCAGTGACGGGCAGGGGGCGGACATTCAGTACTTC. The chain joins TRBV6-4 to TRBJ2-4; 8 bases fit TRBD1. The CDR3 runs 14 residues. Germline CDR1 and CDR2: MRHNA and SNTAGT. The V segment lost 2 bases and the J segment 8 bases; nucleotides outside the gene matches: 5.

V usage is TRBV6-5 and J usage is TRBJ2-5; 10 positions agree with TRBD1. There are 14 residues in the CDR3. The germline gives CDR1 MNHEY, CDR2 SVGAGI. Germline trimming cut 7 bases from V and 4 bases from J; bases unmatched to any gene: 6. The CDR3 loop is CASNWDRGLETQYF. For the CDR3, the DNA is TGTGCCAGCAATTGGGACAGGGGCTTAGAGACCCAGTACTTC.

V and J are TRBV5-1 and TRBJ2-1, with 9 bases that match TRBD2. Trimming removed 2 bases from V and 15 bases from J; junction bases left unmatched: 9. This CDR3 spans 13 amino acids. CDR1 and CDR2 from the germline V gene are SGHRS and YFSETQ. The chain's CDR3 is CASSFLAGYETFF. The DNA for the CDR3 is TGCGCCAGCAGCTTCCTAGCGGGGTATGAGACGTTCTTC.

J is TRBJ1-2 and V is TRBV4-2; 7 positions agree with TRBD1. The ends lost 0 bases at V and 1 base at J; junction bases unmatched: 2. CDR3 length equals 15 residues. CDR1 and CDR2 (germline): LGHNA, YNFKEQ. The CDR3 loop reads CASSQDQGVNYGYTF. The CDR3 nucleotides are TGTGCCAGCAGCCAAGATCAGGGGGTTAACTATGGCTACACCTTC.

V is TRBV5-1 and J is TRBJ2-1; 13 bases match TRBD2. Unmatched junction bases numbered 5, after V lost 3 bases and J lost 5 bases. This CDR3 is 16 amino acids long. Germline assignment: CDR1 SGHRS and CDR2 YFSETQ. CDR3 bases: TGCGCCAGCAGCTCGAGAGGACTAGCGGGGGACAATGAGCAGTTCTTC. This sequence encodes CASSSRGLAGDNEQFF.

The gene calls are TRBV7-9 and TRBJ1-1; TRBD1 agrees at 9 bases. The J segment lost 4 bases and the V segment lost 4 bases, leaving 7 bases of the junction unmatched. The CDR3 length is 15 residues. The germline CDR1 and CDR2 sequences are SEHNR and FQNEAQ (reference sequence). CDR3 loop: CASSSWTGEVTEAFF. In DNA, the CDR3 is TGTGCCAGCAGCTCTTGGACAGGGGAGGTCACTGAAGCTTTCTTT.

The chain links TRBV19 to TRBJ1-4, with 7 bases aligning to TRBD1. Trimming cost V 4 bases and J 4 bases; bases outside gene matches: 6. Germline CDR1 LNHDA, CDR2 SQIVND (reference sequence). The length of the CDR3 is 15 residues. Here the CDR3 DNA reads TGTGCCAGTAGTAGGGACAGAGCAAGTAATGAAAAACTGTTTTTT. Its translation is CASSRDRASNEKLFF. The variable domain in full, completed from reference TRBV19 and TRBJ1-4, reads DGGITQSPKYLFRKEGQNVTLSCEQNLNHDAMYWYRQDPGQGLRLIYYSQIVNDFQKGDIAEGYSVSREKKESFPLTVTSAQKNPTAFYLCASSRDRASNEKLFFGSGTQLSVL.

The chain uses TRBV5-1 and TRBJ2-3; 8 positions agree with TRBD1. Unmatched junction bases numbered 7, after V lost 4 bases and J lost 0 bases. The CDR3 consists of 16 residues. Germline CDR1 and CDR2: SGHRS and YFSETQ. DNA for the CDR3: TGCGCCAGCAGCCTCACGACAGGGGTGAGCACAGATACGCAGTATTTT. Residues: CASSLTTGVSTDTQYF.

The sample holds a few counts of this clone. The chain couples TRBV14 to TRBJ1-4; D possibly corresponds to TRBD1 (6 bases). This CDR3 is built from 16 residues. Germline values: CDR1 SGHDN, CDR2 FVKESK. V shed 4 bases and J shed 0 bases, with 12 bases lying between them. CDR3 sequence reads: CASSLGTLATNEKLFF. The DNA of the CDR3 is TGTGCCAGCAGCCTCGGGACACTTGCAACTAATGAAAAACTGTTTTTT.

The genes are TRBV5-1 and TRBJ2-1, with 9 bases fitting TRBD1. The CDR3 consists of 16 residues. V trimming: 4 bases; J trimming: 7 bases; junction bases outside the gene matches: 12. CDR1 is SGHRS and CDR2 is YFSETQ in the germline V gene. CDR3 sequence reads: CASSLAPTGTGNEQFF. CDR3 DNA: TGCGCCAGCAGCCTGGCGCCAACCGGGACAGGGAATGAGCAGTTCTTC.

The V gene is TRBV6-5, the J gene TRBJ1-4; tentatively, D is TRBD1 (6 bases). V was cut by 5 bases and J by 7 bases, with 14 bases left in between. CDR3 length: 14 amino acids. The germline V gene encodes CDR1 MNHEY and CDR2 SVGAGI. CDR3 region: CASSTGRGREKLFF. CDR3 sequence (DNA): TGTGCCAGCAGTACCGGCAGGGGACGTGAAAAACTGTTTTTT.

This clone came up once. The V gene is TRBV6-4, the J gene TRBJ1-2; 7 nucleotides agree with TRBD1. With 4 bases clipped from V and 1 base from J, the junction kept 6 bases outside the gene matches. The CDR3 spans 15 residues. Germline CDR1 MRHNA, CDR2 SNTAGT. The CDR3 region has the DNA TGTGCCAGCAGTGCGGGGACAGCCTATAACTATGGCTACACCTTC. Encoded protein: CASSAGTAYNYGYTF.

The V gene is TRBV3-1 (or the pseudogene TRBV3-2), the J gene TRBJ2-1; tentatively, D is TRBD1 (6 bases). With 4 bases removed from V and 2 bases from J, the gap between germline ends came to 9 bases. The CDR3 spans 14 residues. Germline V gives CDR1 LGHDT, CDR2 YNNKEL (reference sequence). For the CDR3, the DNA is TGTGCCAGCAGCCCGACAGGACCCTACAATGAGCAGTTCTTC. Translating it yields CASSPTGPYNEQFF.

The chain uses TRBV10-2 and TRBJ1-2, with TRBD1 as a possible D gene (6 bases). The CDR3 covers 13 residues. CDR1 and CDR2 (germline): WSHSY, SAAADI. Trimming cost V 7 bases and J 3 bases, with 12 bases left between them. CDR3 in DNA: TGCGCCAGCAATCAGGGGCGGGACTATGGCTACACCTTC. Translating it yields CASNQGRDYGYTF.

This clone was seen only a few times. This sequence joins TRBV5-6 and TRBJ2-7, with 11 bases identical to TRBD1. After removal of 4 bases from V and 4 bases from J, the junction contained 10 bases not matched to a gene. The CDR3 sequence is 16 residues long. Germline V CDR1 and CDR2: SGHDT, YYEEEE. Here the CDR3 reads CASSLGGDRGYYEQYV. The DNA of the CDR3 is TGTGCCAGCAGCCTTGGTGGGGACAGGGGGTATTACGAGCAGTACGTC.